This TCR beta chain was sequenced in a study of OX40 agonist ivuxolimab in advanced cancers. Sequencing was performed with immunoSEQ multiplex PCR; in TCRdb, only in-frame clones are kept and a portion is missing. The sample lists about 48,000 clones, around 84% occurring once. This CDR3 has 15 amino acids. V was pared by 3 bases and J by 1 base, with 13 bases between. CDR1 and CDR2 (germline): SGHDT, YYEEEE. This sequence originates from an adult with an advanced solid tumor such as melanoma, head and neck, liver or kidney cancer. This specimen consisted of CD4+ or CD8+ T cells sorted from blood, obtained in a trial of the OX40 agonist ivuxolimab. The rearrangement joins TRBV5-6 to TRBJ1-1; no clear D gene. The CDR3, as DNA: TGTGCCAGCAGCTCTCTGCCTCCCGGGAACACTGAAGCTTTCTTT. It yields the protein CASSSLPPGNTEAFF.